The 32 T cell receptor beta chains below all came from one sample that was sequenced in a study of CD8 T cells in Susac syndrome (dated by TCRdb to about 2019). Library preparation employed the immunoSEQ multiplex PCR assay. RNA was extracted using the RNeasy kit, and about 0.45 to 1 ug of the RNA was reverse transcribed with random hexamers. TCRdb redid the processing of the public reads, applying fastp at Q25 and MiXCR, and retained in-frame beta chains. Records with the same CDR3 protein are collapsed into one entry carrying the most frequent genes and DNA. The sample records approximately 150,000 distinct CDR3 sequences, roughly 95% of which are singletons. The ten largest clones capture 0.11% of the sample. The specimen was CD4+ T cells from PBMCs. The receptor source for this set is a human donor with multiple sclerosis.

The chain has TRBV3-1 and TRBJ2-7, with unresolved D. Germline-derived CDR1 and CDR2 are LGHDT and YNNKEL (reference sequence). The CDR3 is 14 residues long. The V gene lost 1 base and the J gene lost 6 bases, with 13 bases spanning the gap. CDR3 sequence: CASSQVSSLAEQYF. The CDR3 bases are TGTGCCAGCAGCCAAGTCTCTAGTCTCGCCGAGCAGTACTTC.

The chain couples TRBV23-1 to TRBJ2-7; 12 bases are a match to TRBD1. TRBV23-1 is assigned to the ORF class and has an uncertain function. This CDR3 has 14 amino acids. V trimming: 10 bases; J trimming: 5 bases; junction bases outside the gene matches: 9. CDR3 amino acids: CAIKLGTGGHEQYF. The CDR3 DNA sequence: TGCGCCATCAAACTAGGGACAGGGGGCCACGAGCAGTACTTC.

This clonotype was picked up one time. The chain couples TRBV5-1 to TRBJ2-1, with 7 bases identical to TRBD2. The CDR3 has 17 residues. Germline loops: CDR1 SGHRS, CDR2 YFSETQ. V lost 2 bases, J lost 0 bases, and 8 bases stayed unmatched. CDR3 nucleotide sequence: TGCGCCAGCAGCTTCTCTAGCGGAGCGCCCTCCTACAATGAGCAGTTCTTC. Translated: CASSFSSGAPSYNEQFF.

This chain joins TRBV20-1 and TRBJ2-7; TRBD1 matches at 9 bases. This CDR3 spans 13 amino acids. Germline V gene data show CDR1 as DFQATT and CDR2 as SNEGSKA (reference sequence). V lost 6 bases to trimming and J lost 3 bases; unmatched junction nucleotides: 6. The CDR3 sequence is CSAADRGGYEQYF. DNA for the CDR3: TGCAGTGCAGCTGACAGGGGGGGCTACGAGCAGTACTTC.

V and J are TRBV4-1 and TRBJ2-5, with D possibly being TRBD2 (5 bases). The V end lost 0 bases, the J end lost 2 bases, and 16 bases lay between the germline ends. Germline CDR1 MGHRA, CDR2 YSYEKL. CDR3 length: 17 amino acids. CDR3 DNA sequence: TGCGCCAGCAGCCAAGATCATTATGGACTCAAACAAGAGACCCAGTACTTC. This encodes CASSQDHYGLKQETQYF.

This clonotype appeared a single time. This chain uses TRBV9 with TRBJ2-3; D is possibly TRBD1 (6 bases). The CDR3 covers 15 residues. CDR1 is SGDLS and CDR2 is YYNGEE in the germline V gene. Trimming removed 4 bases from V and 8 bases from J, with 20 bases in between. CDR3 loop: CASSPERWARGTQYF. Here the CDR3 DNA reads TGTGCCAGCAGCCCCGAACGATGGGCCAGGGGTACGCAGTATTTT.

The CDR3 coding sequence is TGTGCCAGCAACCCAAACCGGGGGACTAGCGGGAGTCAAGAGACCCAGTACTTC. It is translated as CASNPNRGTSGSQETQYF. V and J are TRBV28 and TRBJ2-5, with 14 bases lining up with TRBD2. With V trimmed by 7 bases and J by 2 bases, 12 bases remained unmatched. The germline gives CDR1 MDHEN, CDR2 SYDVKM. The CDR3 contains 18 residues.

This clonotype was detected once. CDR3 sequence reads: CASRGAGPGELFF. DNA of the CDR3: TGTGCCAGCAGGGGTGCGGGGCCCGGGGAGCTGTTTTTT. This chain joins TRBV2 and TRBJ2-2; tentative D call: TRBD2 (6 bases). Trimming removed 6 bases at V and 6 bases at J, with 11 bases between. In germline, CDR1 is SNHLY, CDR2 FYNNEI. CDR3 size: 13 residues. The full variable domain, with the rest looked up from reference TRBV2 and TRBJ2-2, is EPEVTQTPSHQVTQMGQEVILRCVPISNHLYFYWYRQILGQKVEFLVSFYNNEISEKSEIFDDQFSVERPDGSNFTLKIRSTKLEDSAMYFCASRGAGPGELFFGEGSRLTVL.

This chain joins TRBV9 and TRBJ2-1; TRBD2 matches at 7 bases. Per germline, CDR1 SGDLS and CDR2 YYNGEE. The V and J ends lost 0 bases and 5 bases, in that order; junction bases with no gene match: 2. This CDR3 comprises 14 residues. The CDR3, as DNA: TGTGCCAGCAGCGTAGCTAGCGGTGACAATGAGCAGTTCTTC. Translation gives CASSVASGDNEQFF.

This chain uses TRBV12-3 or TRBV12-4 with TRBJ2-7; D remains unclear. This CDR3 has 11 amino acids. The germline V and J ends were trimmed by 4 bases and 5 bases, with 6 bases remaining between them. The CDR3 loop reads CASSSSNEQYF. CDR3 DNA: TGTGCCAGCAGTTCATCTAACGAGCAGTACTTC.

The chain links TRBV20-1 to TRBJ2-7; 10 bases map to TRBD1. The CDR3 sequence is 14 residues long. Germline V gene lookup returns CDR1 DFQATT and CDR2 SNEGSKA (reference sequence). J was trimmed by 5 bases and V by 4 bases; bases with no gene match: 8. CDR3 in amino acids: CSATPDRGNNEQYF. For the CDR3, the DNA is TGCAGTGCTACCCCGGACAGGGGGAACAACGAGCAGTACTTC.

The V call is TRBV3-1, the J call TRBJ2-2; D is unclear. CDR1 LGHDT and CDR2 YNNKEL come from the germline V gene (reference sequence). V dropped 1 base and J dropped 5 bases, with 8 bases sitting between them. CDR3 length: 14 amino acids. CDR3 in DNA: TGTGCCAGCAGCCAAGTGGATAGTACCGGGGAGCTGTTTTTT. Its translation is CASSQVDSTGELFF.

V gene TRBV27 combines with J gene TRBJ1-1; 8 nucleotides match TRBD1. The CDR3 loop spans 15 amino acids. Germline V gene lookup returns CDR1 MNHEY and CDR2 SMNVEV (reference sequence). V dropped 5 bases and J dropped 0; count of bases not matched to a gene: 5. This CDR3 reads CASSARTGMNTEAFF. The CDR3 DNA sequence: TGTGCCAGCAGTGCCCGGACAGGGATGAACACTGAAGCTTTCTTT.

This clonotype occurred once. The genes are TRBV20-1 and TRBJ2-1, with 9 bases lining up with TRBD1. The CDR3 spans 15 residues. Germline trimming cut 0 bases from V and 4 bases from J; bases unmatched to any gene: 4. Germline values: CDR1 DFQATT, CDR2 SNEGSKA (reference sequence). The CDR3 loop reads CSARDLDRGYNEQFF. In nucleotides, the CDR3 is TGCAGTGCTAGAGATCTGGACAGGGGTTACAATGAGCAGTTCTTC.

The chain links TRBV28 to TRBJ2-4; possible D gene TRBD2, 5 bases. The CDR3 runs 17 residues. Germline loops: CDR1 MDHEN, CDR2 SYDVKM. The V end lost 5 bases, the J end lost 0 bases, and 17 bases lay between the germline ends. CDR3 loop: CASSTNDGGLAKNIQYF. The CDR3 DNA follows: TGTGCCAGCAGTACTAATGACGGAGGACTAGCCAAAAACATTCAGTACTTC.

The V call is TRBV3-1, the J call TRBJ2-5; 8 bases are shared with TRBD1. The V and J ends lost 6 bases and 5 bases, in that order; junction bases with no gene match: 5. Germline CDR1 LGHDT, CDR2 YNNKEL (reference sequence). CDR3 length: 13 residues. In DNA, the CDR3 is TGTGCCAGCAGGCGGACAGGGACGGAGACCCAGTACTTC. Translated: CASRRTGTETQYF.

The chain employs TRBV15 and TRBJ2-7; D unclear. V gave up 3 bases and J gave up 1 base, with 7 bases separating them. From germline, CDR1 is LNHNV and CDR2 YYDKDF (reference sequence). This CDR3 comprises 13 residues. CDR3 in amino acids: CATSRGRSYEQYF. Here the CDR3 DNA reads TGTGCCACCAGCAGGGGCAGATCCTACGAGCAGTACTTC.

This chain uses TRBV5-1 with TRBJ2-1; the match to TRBD2 covers 9 bases. The CDR3 totals 16 residues. Germline assignment: CDR1 SGHRS and CDR2 YFSETQ. V shed 4 bases and J 4 bases; nucleotides not matched to a gene: 9. As DNA, the CDR3 is TGCGCCAGCAGCAATGGCGGCCTAGCGGGGTACAATGAGCAGTTCTTC. Translated: CASSNGGLAGYNEQFF.

The chain uses TRBV7-9 and TRBJ1-2; 8 bases are a match to TRBD1. Germline values: CDR1 SEHNR, CDR2 FQNEAQ (reference sequence). V lost 5 bases and J lost 2; bases outside the gene matches: 10. This CDR3 is 16 amino acids long. CDR3 residues: CASSPGQGLGNYGYTF. DNA of the CDR3: TGTGCCAGCAGCCCAGGACAGGGTCTGGGGAACTATGGCTACACCTTC.

This clonotype was found once. The V call is TRBV6-5, the J call TRBJ1-2, with D tentatively TRBD1 (5 bases). This CDR3 contains 13 residues. From germline, CDR1 is MNHEY and CDR2 SVGAGI. V was shortened by 5 bases and J by 5 bases, with 12 bases between the two germline ends. The chain's CDR3 is CASSPSEGYGYTF. CDR3 nucleotide sequence: TGTGCCAGCAGTCCTTCTGAGGGGTATGGCTACACCTTC.

This sequence joins TRBV28 and TRBJ2-5; D may be TRBD1 or TRBD2 (5 bases each). There are 15 residues in the CDR3. The germline V and J ends were trimmed by 4 bases and 2 bases, with 14 bases remaining between them. Germline-derived CDR1 and CDR2 are MDHEN and SYDVKM. This CDR3 reads CASSWGRTLQETQYF. The CDR3 region has the DNA TGTGCCAGCAGTTGGGGACGGACTTTACAAGAGACCCAGTACTTC.

The chain recombines TRBV3-1 with TRBJ1-6, with D perhaps TRBD1 (5 bases). The CDR3 runs 16 residues. Germline V gene data show CDR1 as LGHDT and CDR2 as YNNKEL (reference sequence). V gave up 1 base and J gave up 6 bases, with 13 bases separating them. This CDR3 reads CASSQVGGFLNSPLHF. As DNA, the CDR3 is TGTGCCAGCAGCCAAGTCGGGGGTTTCCTTAATTCACCCCTCCACTTT. Filled out from reference TRBV3-1 and TRBJ1-6, the complete variable domain reads DTAVSQTPKYLVTQMGNDKSIKCEQNLGHDTMYWYKQDSKKFLKIMFSYNNKELIINETVPNRFSPKSPDKAHLNLHINSLELGDSAVYFCASSQVGGFLNSPLHFGNGTRLTVT.

The chain combines TRBV29-1 with TRBJ1-5, with D possibly TRBD1 on 6 matching bases. V dropped 5 bases and J dropped 2 bases, with 16 bases sitting between them. The CDR3 has 15 residues. Germline values: CDR1 SQVTM, CDR2 ANQGSEA. The CDR3 protein is CSVQVWSGGNQPQHF. Written as DNA, the CDR3 is TGCAGCGTTCAGGTATGGTCAGGGGGCAATCAGCCCCAGCATTTT.

This chain connects TRBV3-1 to TRBJ1-3; 7 positions match TRBD1. The CDR3 spans 14 residues. The V segment lost 6 bases and the J segment 4 bases; nucleotides outside the gene matches: 6. The germline gives CDR1 LGHDT, CDR2 YNNKEL (reference sequence). In DNA form, the CDR3 reads TGTGCCAGCAGTATACAGGGGTCGGGAAACACCATATATTTT. It yields the protein CASSIQGSGNTIYF.

V and J are TRBV3-1 and TRBJ2-4, with D maybe TRBD1 (5 bases). This CDR3 is built from 14 residues. Trimming took off 0 bases at V and 13 bases at J, with 16 bases between the two ends. From germline, CDR1 is LGHDT and CDR2 YNNKEL (reference sequence). CDR3 sequence (DNA): TGTGCCAGCAGCCAAGATGGGCAGGGAAGGGTACAGTACTTC. Translation: CASSQDGQGRVQYF. The complete variable domain, with remaining parts taken from reference TRBV3-1 and TRBJ2-4, reads DTAVSQTPKYLVTQMGNDKSIKCEQNLGHDTMYWYKQDSKKFLKIMFSYNNKELIINETVPNRFSPKSPDKAHLNLHINSLELGDSAVYFCASSQDGQGRVQYFGAGTRLSVL.

The rearrangement uses TRBV20-1 and TRBJ1-5, with 7 bases that match TRBD1. With V trimmed by 5 bases and J by 7 bases, 5 bases remained unmatched. Germline V gives CDR1 DFQATT, CDR2 SNEGSKA (reference sequence). The CDR3 loop spans 12 amino acids. In nucleotides, the CDR3 is TGCAGTGCTGTTAAGACAGGGCAGCCCCAGCATTTT. It translates to CSAVKTGQPQHF.

As DNA, the CDR3 is TGTGCCAGCAGCCAGGCAACACGTCTCTCTGGAAACACCATATATTTT. It specifies CASSQATRLSGNTIYF. The chain has TRBV28 and TRBJ1-3; no clear D. The CDR3 covers 16 residues. Germline lookup yields CDR1 MDHEN and CDR2 SYDVKM. With 6 bases removed from V and 0 bases from J, the gap between germline ends came to 15 bases.

The chain is built from TRBV20-1 and TRBJ1-5, with 11 bases that match TRBD1. The CDR3 covers 15 residues. Germline loops: CDR1 DFQATT, CDR2 SNEGSKA (reference sequence). Trimming took 3 bases from V and 7 from J; bases not matched to a gene: 8. The CDR3 loop is CSASPRTGGRQPQHF. The CDR3, as DNA: TGCAGTGCTAGTCCCAGGACAGGGGGCCGGCAGCCCCAGCATTTT.

The rearrangement links TRBV9 to TRBJ2-1, with D perhaps TRBD2 (6 bases). Germline CDR1 SGDLS, CDR2 YYNGEE. The CDR3 contains 13 residues. V lost 3 bases and J lost 9, with 13 bases in between. The CDR3 coding sequence is TGTGCCAGCAGCGAACTAGCCGGGGGTGAGCAGTTCTTC. The encoded protein is CASSELAGGEQFF.

The rearrangement uses TRBV20-1 and TRBJ2-5, with D maybe TRBD1 (6 bases). From germline, CDR1 is DFQATT and CDR2 SNEGSKA (reference sequence). The V end lost 4 bases, the J end lost 5 bases, and 11 bases lay between the germline ends. The CDR3 runs 12 residues. The chain's CDR3 is CSATTGSETQYF. The CDR3 region has the DNA TGCAGTGCTACAACAGGGTCCGAGACCCAGTACTTC.

This clonotype was observed a single time. The V gene is TRBV28, the J gene TRBJ2-7, with 11 bases lining up with TRBD2. Germline-derived CDR1 and CDR2 are MDHEN and SYDVKM. This CDR3 contains 16 residues. J gave up 2 bases and V 8 bases, and 11 bases lay outside the gene matches. Here the CDR3 DNA reads TGTGCCAGCCTACTTAGGCTAGCGGGAGGCCCCTACGAGCAGTACTTC. Protein: CASLLRLAGGPYEQYF.

The chain recombines TRBV5-4 with TRBJ2-7, with 9 bases lining up with TRBD2. Unmatched junction bases numbered 9, after V lost 3 bases and J lost 2 bases. The CDR3 has 16 residues. Germline loops: CDR1 SGHNT, CDR2 YYREEE (reference sequence). Written as DNA, the CDR3 is TGTGCCAGCAGCTGGCGGACTAGCGTAATTCCCTACGAGCAGTACTTC. It specifies CASSWRTSVIPYEQYF.